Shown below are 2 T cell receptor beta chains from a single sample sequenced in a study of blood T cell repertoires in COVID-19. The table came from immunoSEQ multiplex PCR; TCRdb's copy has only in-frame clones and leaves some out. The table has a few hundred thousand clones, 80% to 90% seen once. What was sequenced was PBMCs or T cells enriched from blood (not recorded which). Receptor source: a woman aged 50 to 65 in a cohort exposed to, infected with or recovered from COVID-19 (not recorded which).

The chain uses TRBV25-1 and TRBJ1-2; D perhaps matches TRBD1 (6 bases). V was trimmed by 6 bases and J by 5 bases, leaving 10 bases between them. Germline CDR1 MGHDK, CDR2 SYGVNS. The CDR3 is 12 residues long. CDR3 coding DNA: TGTGCCAGCAGGGGGGCGAAATATGGCTACACCTTC. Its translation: CASRGAKYGYTF.

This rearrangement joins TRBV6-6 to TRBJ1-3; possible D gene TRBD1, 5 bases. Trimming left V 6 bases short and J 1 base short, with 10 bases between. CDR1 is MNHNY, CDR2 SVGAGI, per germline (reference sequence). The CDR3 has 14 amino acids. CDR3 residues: CASSLGVSGNTIYF. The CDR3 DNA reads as TGTGCCAGCAGCCTAGGGGTTTCTGGAAACACCATATATTTT.